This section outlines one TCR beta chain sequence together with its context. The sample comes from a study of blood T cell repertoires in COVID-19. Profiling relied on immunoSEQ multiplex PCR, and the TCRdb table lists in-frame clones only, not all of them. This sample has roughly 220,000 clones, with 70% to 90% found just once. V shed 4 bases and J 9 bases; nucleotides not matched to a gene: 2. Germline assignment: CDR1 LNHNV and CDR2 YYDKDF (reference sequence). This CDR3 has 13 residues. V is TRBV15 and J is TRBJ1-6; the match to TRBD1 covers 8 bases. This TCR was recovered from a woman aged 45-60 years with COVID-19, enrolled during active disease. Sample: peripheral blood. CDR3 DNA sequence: TGTGCCACCAGCACCGGGACAGGTTCACCCCTCCACTTT. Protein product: CATSTGTGSPLHF.